These T cell receptor beta chains were read from a single sample in a study of PD-1 blockade in classical Hodgkin lymphoma. TCRdb's table, derived via immunoSEQ multiplex PCR, lists solely in-frame clones and lacks some. The table shows more than 75,000 clones, with about 93% occurring only once. The sample consisted of peripheral blood mononuclear cells (PBMCs), taken before the fourth cycle of nivolumab. The source of these receptors is a human donor with classical Hodgkin lymphoma. Both conserved end residues are part of each CDR3. Fields, in order: clone size, V gene, J gene, D gene, CDR3 protein, CDR3 DNA. The D gene is left open where the match is weak. The listing skips clone size in some rows; elsewhere it reads once, few, many or a size class.

NA	TRBV18	TRBJ2-5	TRBD2	CASSRSGGTGRETQYF	TGTGCCAGCTCACGGTCGGGGGGAACCGGGAGAGAGACCCAGTACTTC
NA	TRBV6-1	TRBJ2-7	TRBD2	CASSPGLAGVGEQYF	TGTGCCAGCAGCCCGGGACTAGCGGGAGTCGGCGAGCAGTACTTC
NA	TRBV7-9	TRBJ1-4	TRBD1	CASSSDRVGEKLFF	TGTGCCAGCAGCTCGGACAGGGTCGGGGAAAAACTGTTTTTT
NA	TRBV19	TRBJ1-1	TRBD1	CASRRRTGRDTEAFF	TGTGCCAGTAGGCGGAGGACAGGGAGGGACACTGAAGCTTTCTTT
NA	TRBV30	TRBJ2-7	NA	CAWSGGKGYAYEQYF	TGTGCCTGGAGTGGAGGAAAGGGCTATGCCTACGAGCAGTACTTC
few	TRBV6-1	TRBJ2-7	TRBD2	CASSESTVVAGANYEQYF	TGTGCCAGCAGTGAATCCACGGTCGTAGCGGGAGCGAACTACGAGCAGTACTTC
NA	TRBV25-1	TRBJ1-1	NA	CASRLGGGTEAFF	TGTGCCAGCAGACTCGGGGGTGGCACTGAAGCTTTCTTT
NA	TRBV2	TRBJ2-3	TRBD2	CASSGREGQADTQYF	TGTGCCAGCAGTGGGCGGGAGGGCCAAGCAGATACGCAGTATTTT
NA	TRBV7-9	TRBJ2-3	TRBD2	CASSPGAGLTDTQYF	TGTGCCAGCAGCCCAGGAGCGGGATTAACAGATACGCAGTATTTT
NA	TRBV19	TRBJ1-2	NA	CASSTGQNYGYTF	TGTGCCAGTAGTACCGGACAGAACTATGGCTACACCTTC
NA	TRBV4-1	TRBJ1-5	NA	CASSHRPGVDQPQHF	TGCGCCAGCAGCCACCGACCCGGGGTCGATCAGCCCCAGCATTTT
NA	TRBV28	TRBJ1-2	TRBD1	CASSLPDTGVGYTF	TGTGCCAGCAGTCTCCCCGATACAGGGGTTGGCTACACCTTC
NA	TRBV2	TRBJ2-7	NA	CASIRPGSYEQYF	TGTGCCAGCATTAGGCCCGGAAGCTACGAGCAGTACTTC
NA	TRBV6-6	TRBJ1-1	NA	CAVGRGTEAFF	TGTGCCGTAGGGCGCGGTACTGAAGCTTTCTTT
NA	TRBV7-8	TRBJ2-7	NA	CASSLGQGTGEQYF	TGTGCCAGCAGCTTAGGGCAGGGTACTGGCGAGCAGTACTTC
NA	TRBV27	TRBJ2-1	TRBD2	CASNPGTSGSSYNEQFF	TGTGCCAGCAACCCAGGGACTAGCGGTAGCTCCTACAATGAGCAGTTCTTC
NA	TRBV30	TRBJ2-1	NA	CAWWREEWNEQFF	TGTGCCTGGTGGAGGGAGGAATGGAATGAGCAGTTCTTC
NA	TRBV7-9	TRBJ2-7	NA	CASSPRDRWHEQYF	TGTGCCAGCAGTCCCCGGGATCGATGGCACGAGCAGTACTTC
NA	TRBV5-1	TRBJ2-1	TRBD2	CASSLLAGEGNEQFF	TGCGCCAGCAGCTTACTAGCGGGAGAAGGGAATGAGCAGTTCTTC
NA	TRBV2	TRBJ2-7	TRBD1	CASSEGTGTYEQYF	TGTGCCAGCAGTGAGGGGACAGGGACCTACGAGCAGTACTTC
NA	TRBV19	TRBJ1-1	NA	CASNMALFEHMNTEAFF	TGTGCCAGTAATATGGCCCTCTTCGAGCACATGAACACTGAAGCTTTCTTT
NA	TRBV19	TRBJ1-5	NA	CATRTVNQPQHF	TGTGCCACCAGGACAGTCAATCAGCCCCAGCATTTT
NA	TRBV10-1	TRBJ2-3	TRBD1	CASSGGQGRDTQYF	TGCGCCAGCAGTGGGGGACAGGGCCGAGATACGCAGTATTTT
few	TRBV5-1	TRBJ1-2	NA	CASRRQAEVGGYTF	TGCGCCAGCCGCAGACAGGCTGAAGTCGGGGGCTACACCTTC
NA	TRBV29-1	TRBJ2-7	TRBD2	CSVEVVGLAGGPYEQYF	TGCAGCGTTGAAGTGGTGGGACTAGCGGGAGGGCCGTACGAGCAGTACTTC
once	TRBV5-4	TRBJ2-5	NA	CASSLWQGETQYF	TGTGCCAGCAGCCTGTGGCAGGGAGAGACCCAGTACTTC
NA	TRBV18	TRBJ1-4	NA	CASSLRDPTNEKLFF	TGTGCCAGCTCACTGAGGGACCCAACTAATGAAAAACTGTTTTTT
NA	TRBV5-1	TRBJ1-4	NA	CASSPQGTNEKLFF	TGCGCCAGCAGCCCTCAGGGGACTAATGAAAAACTGTTTTTT
once	TRBV19	TRBJ2-3	NA	CASGGSTDTQYF	TGTGCCAGTGGTGGGAGCACAGATACGCAGTATTTT
NA	TRBV5-8	TRBJ1-5	TRBD1	CASSQPGQGMGNQPQHF	TGTGCCAGCAGCCAGCCGGGACAGGGGATGGGCAATCAGCCCCAGCATTTT
NA	TRBV6-1	TRBJ2-2	TRBD2	CASSLSGVNTGELFF	TGTGCCAGCAGCCTTAGCGGGGTAAACACCGGGGAGCTGTTTTTT
once	TRBV30	TRBJ1-3	NA	CAWSVLVTSGNTIYF	TGTGCCTGGAGTGTATTGGTGACCTCTGGAAACACCATATATTTT